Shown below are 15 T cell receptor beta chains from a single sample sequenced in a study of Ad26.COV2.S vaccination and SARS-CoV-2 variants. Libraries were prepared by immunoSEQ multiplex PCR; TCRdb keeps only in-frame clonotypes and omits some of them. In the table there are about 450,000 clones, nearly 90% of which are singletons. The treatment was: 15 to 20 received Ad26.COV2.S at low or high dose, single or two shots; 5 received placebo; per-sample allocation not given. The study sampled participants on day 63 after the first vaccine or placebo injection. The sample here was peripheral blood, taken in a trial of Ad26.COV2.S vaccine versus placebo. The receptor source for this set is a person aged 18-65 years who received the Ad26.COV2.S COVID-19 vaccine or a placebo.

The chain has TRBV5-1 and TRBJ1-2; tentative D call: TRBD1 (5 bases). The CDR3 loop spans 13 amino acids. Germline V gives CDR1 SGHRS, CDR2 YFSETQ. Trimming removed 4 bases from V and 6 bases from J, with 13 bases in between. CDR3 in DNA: TGCGCCAGCAGCACAGGTTGGGCGGATGGCTACACCTTC. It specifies CASSTGWADGYTF.

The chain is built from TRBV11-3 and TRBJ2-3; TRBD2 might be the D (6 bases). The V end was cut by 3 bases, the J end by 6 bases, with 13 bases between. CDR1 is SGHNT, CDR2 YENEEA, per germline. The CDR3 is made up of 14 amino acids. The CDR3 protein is CASSFGGRRDTQYF. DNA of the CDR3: TGTGCCAGCAGCTTCGGAGGGAGAAGGGATACGCAGTATTTT. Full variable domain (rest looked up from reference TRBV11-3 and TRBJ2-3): EAGVVQSPRYKIIEKKQPVAFWCNPISGHNTLYWYLQNLGQGPELLIRYENEEAVDDSQLPKDRFSAERLKGVDSTLKIQPAELGDSAVYLCASSFGGRRDTQYFGPGTRLTVL.

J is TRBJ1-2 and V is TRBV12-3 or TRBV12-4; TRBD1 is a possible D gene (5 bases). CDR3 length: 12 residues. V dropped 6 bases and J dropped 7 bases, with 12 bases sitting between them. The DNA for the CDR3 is TGTGCCAGCAGCCGGCGAGGGGTTGGCTACACCTTC. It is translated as CASSRRGVGYTF.

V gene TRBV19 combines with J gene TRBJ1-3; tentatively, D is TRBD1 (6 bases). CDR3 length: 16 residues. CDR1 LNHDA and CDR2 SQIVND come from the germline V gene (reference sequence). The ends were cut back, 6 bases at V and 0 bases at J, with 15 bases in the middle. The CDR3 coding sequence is TGTGCCAGTAGCCCCCCCCAGGGGCTCTCTGGAAACACCATATATTTT. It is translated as CASSPPQGLSGNTIYF. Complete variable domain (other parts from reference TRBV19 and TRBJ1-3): DGGITQSPKYLFRKEGQNVTLSCEQNLNHDAMYWYRQDPGQGLRLIYYSQIVNDFQKGDIAEGYSVSREKKESFPLTVTSAQKNPTAFYLCASSPPQGLSGNTIYFGEGSWLTVV.

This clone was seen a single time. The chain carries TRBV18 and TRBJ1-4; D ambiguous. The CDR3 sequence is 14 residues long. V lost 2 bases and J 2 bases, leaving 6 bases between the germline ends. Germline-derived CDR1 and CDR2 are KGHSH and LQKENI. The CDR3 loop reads CASSPGLTNEKLFF. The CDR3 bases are TGTGCCAGCTCACCAGGGTTGACTAATGAAAAACTGTTTTTT.

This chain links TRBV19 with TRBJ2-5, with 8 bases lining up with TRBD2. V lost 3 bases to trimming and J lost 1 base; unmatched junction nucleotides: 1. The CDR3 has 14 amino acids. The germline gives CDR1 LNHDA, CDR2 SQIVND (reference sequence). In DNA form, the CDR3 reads TGTGCCAGTAGTATCGCGGGGGGCCAAGAGACCCAGTACTTC. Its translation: CASSIAGGQETQYF.

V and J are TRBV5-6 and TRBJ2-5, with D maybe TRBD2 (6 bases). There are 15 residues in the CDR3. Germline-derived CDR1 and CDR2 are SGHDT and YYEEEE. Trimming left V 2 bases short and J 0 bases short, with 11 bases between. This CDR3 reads CASSLIAVYQETQYF. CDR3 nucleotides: TGTGCCAGCAGCTTAATAGCGGTGTACCAAGAGACCCAGTACTTC. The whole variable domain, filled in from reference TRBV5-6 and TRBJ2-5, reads DAGVTQSPTHLIKTRGQQVTLRCSPKSGHDTVSWYQQALGQGPQFIFQYYEEEERQRGNFPDRFSGHQFPNYSSELNVNALLLGDSALYLCASSLIAVYQETQYFGPGTRLLVL.

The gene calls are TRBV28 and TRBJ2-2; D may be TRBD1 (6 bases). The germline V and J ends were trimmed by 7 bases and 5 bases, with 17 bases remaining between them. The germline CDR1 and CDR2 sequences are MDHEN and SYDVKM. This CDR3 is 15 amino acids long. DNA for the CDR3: TGTGCCAGCACAAGGACAGATAAGGGTACCGGGGAGCTGTTTTTT. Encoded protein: CASTRTDKGTGELFF. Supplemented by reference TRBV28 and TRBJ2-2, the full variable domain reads DVKVTQSSRYLVKRTGEKVFLECVQDMDHENMFWYRQDPGLGLRLIYFSYDVKMKEKGDIPEGYSVSREKKERFSLILESASTNQTSMYLCASTRTDKGTGELFFGEGSRLTVL.

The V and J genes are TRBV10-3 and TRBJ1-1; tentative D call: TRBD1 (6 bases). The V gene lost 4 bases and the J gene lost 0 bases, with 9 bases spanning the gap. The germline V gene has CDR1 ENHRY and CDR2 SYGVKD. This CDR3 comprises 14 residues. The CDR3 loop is CAISGGGLNTEAFF. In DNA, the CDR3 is TGTGCCATCAGTGGCGGGGGCTTGAACACTGAAGCTTTCTTT.

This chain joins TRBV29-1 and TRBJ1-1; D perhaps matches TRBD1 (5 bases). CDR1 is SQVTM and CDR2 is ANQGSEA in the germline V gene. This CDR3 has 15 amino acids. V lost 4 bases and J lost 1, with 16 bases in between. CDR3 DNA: TGCAGCGTTGTTGGGCAGGGTATAAGGAACACTGAAGCTTTCTTT. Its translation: CSVVGQGIRNTEAFF.

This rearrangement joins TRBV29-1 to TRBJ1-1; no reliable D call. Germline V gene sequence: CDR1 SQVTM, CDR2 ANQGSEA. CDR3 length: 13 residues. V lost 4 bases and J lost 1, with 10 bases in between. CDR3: CSVAWAGNTEAFF. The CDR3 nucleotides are TGCAGCGTTGCGTGGGCGGGGAACACTGAAGCTTTCTTT.

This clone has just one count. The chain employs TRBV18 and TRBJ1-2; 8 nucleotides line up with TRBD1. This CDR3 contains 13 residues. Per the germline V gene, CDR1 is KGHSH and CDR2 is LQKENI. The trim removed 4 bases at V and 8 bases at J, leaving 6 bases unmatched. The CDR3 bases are TGTGCCAGCTCACACCAGGGGGCTGAGGGCTACACCTTC. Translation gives CASSHQGAEGYTF.

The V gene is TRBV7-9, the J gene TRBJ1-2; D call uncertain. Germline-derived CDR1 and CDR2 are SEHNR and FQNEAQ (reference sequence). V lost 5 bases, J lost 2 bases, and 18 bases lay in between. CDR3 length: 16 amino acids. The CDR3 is CASSRNQGTGNYGYTF. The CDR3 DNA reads TGTGCCAGCAGCCGAAACCAAGGAACGGGCAACTATGGCTACACCTTC.

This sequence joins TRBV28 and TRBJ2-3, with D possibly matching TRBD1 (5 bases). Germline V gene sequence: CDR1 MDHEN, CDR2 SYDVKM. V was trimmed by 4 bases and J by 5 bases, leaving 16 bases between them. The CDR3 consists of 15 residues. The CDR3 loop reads CASSSRVRLLDTQYF. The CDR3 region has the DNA TGTGCCAGCAGTTCCAGGGTGAGGCTTCTAGATACGCAGTATTTT. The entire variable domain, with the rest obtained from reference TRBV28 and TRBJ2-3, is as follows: DVKVTQSSRYLVKRTGEKVFLECVQDMDHENMFWYRQDPGLGLRLIYFSYDVKMKEKGDIPEGYSVSREKKERFSLILESASTNQTSMYLCASSSRVRLLDTQYFGPGTRLTVL.

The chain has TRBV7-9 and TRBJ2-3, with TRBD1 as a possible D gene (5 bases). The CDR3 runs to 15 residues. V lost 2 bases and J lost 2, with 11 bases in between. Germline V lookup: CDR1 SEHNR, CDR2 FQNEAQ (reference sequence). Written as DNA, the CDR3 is TGTGCCAGCAGCTTACCCAGGGAAAACACAGATACGCAGTATTTT. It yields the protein CASSLPRENTDTQYF.